This T cell receptor beta chain was retrieved from a study of CD8 T cells in Susac syndrome. Between the trimmed V and J ends, which lost 4 bases and 1 base, there was a span of 11 bases. CDR1 is SEHNR, CDR2 FQNEAQ, per germline (reference sequence). The CDR3 covers 14 residues. Both CD4+ and CD8+ T cells were negatively isolated, and TEMRA cells underwent FACS enrichment. The RNA input was about 0.45 to 1 ug, and it was reverse transcribed with random hexamers. The TCR beta CDR3 was amplified by immunoSEQ multiplex PCR across 54 Vbeta, 13 Jbeta. TCRdb fed the immunoSEQ multiplex PCR reads into MiXCR, producing one record per CDR3 protein. Of roughly 200,000 distinct CDR3 sequences detected, approximately 95% appear once; the ten largest clones hold approximately 0.094%.

This sequence originates from a human donor in good health. The chain has TRBV7-9 and TRBJ2-7, with D perhaps matching TRBD1 (7 bases). Sequencing was done on a sample of CD4+ T cells from PBMCs. The CDR3 reads CASSSRGDSYEQYF. Written as DNA, the CDR3 is TGTGCCAGCAGCTCCAGGGGGGATTCCTACGAGCAGTACTTC.